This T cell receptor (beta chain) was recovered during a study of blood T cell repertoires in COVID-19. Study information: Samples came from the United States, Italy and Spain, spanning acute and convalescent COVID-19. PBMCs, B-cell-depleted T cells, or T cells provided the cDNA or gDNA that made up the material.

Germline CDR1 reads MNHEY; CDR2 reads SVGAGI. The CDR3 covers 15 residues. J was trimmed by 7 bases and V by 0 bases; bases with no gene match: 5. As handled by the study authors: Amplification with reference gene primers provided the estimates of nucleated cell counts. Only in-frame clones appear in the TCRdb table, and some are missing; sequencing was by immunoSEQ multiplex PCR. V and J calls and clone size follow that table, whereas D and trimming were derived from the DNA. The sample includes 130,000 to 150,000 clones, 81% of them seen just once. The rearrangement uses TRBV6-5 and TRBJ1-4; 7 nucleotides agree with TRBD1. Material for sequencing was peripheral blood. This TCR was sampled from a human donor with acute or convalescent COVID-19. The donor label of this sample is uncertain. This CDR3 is CASSYSRDRAEKLFF. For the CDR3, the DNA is TGTGCCAGCAGTTACTCCCGGGACAGAGCTGAAAAACTGTTTTTT.